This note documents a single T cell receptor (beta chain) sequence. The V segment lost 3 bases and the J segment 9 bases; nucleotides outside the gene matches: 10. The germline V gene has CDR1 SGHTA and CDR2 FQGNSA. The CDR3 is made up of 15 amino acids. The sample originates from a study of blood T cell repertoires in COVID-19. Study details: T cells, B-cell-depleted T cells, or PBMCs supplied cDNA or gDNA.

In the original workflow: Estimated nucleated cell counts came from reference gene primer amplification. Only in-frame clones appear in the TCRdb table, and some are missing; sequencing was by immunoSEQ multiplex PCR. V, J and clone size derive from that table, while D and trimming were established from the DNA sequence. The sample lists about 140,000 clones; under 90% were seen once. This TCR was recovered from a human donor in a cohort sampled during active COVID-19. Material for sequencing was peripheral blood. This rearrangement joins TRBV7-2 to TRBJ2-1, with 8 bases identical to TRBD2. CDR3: CASSFNGGALGEQFF. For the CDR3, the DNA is TGTGCCAGCAGCTTCAACGGGGGGGCCTTGGGTGAGCAGTTCTTC.